This TCR beta chain was sequenced in a study of human T cells and chemical hapten exposure. Study outcomes and limitations: The number of TCRs over 1 in 1000 frequency stayed unchanged after DPC.

The library gave individual cDNA molecules unique molecular identifiers. Via MiXCR, TCRdb re-called the RACE reads, giving one row per CDR3 protein. The table records over 80,000 distinct CDR3 sequences, under 13% of them present only once. Described time point: patch test 3, about 24 weeks after DPC sensitization. This sample's treatment: therapeutic diphenylcyclopropenone sensitization with weekly scalp DPC. This clonotype was counted at least ten times. Its antigen is not identified. The CDR3 is made up of 14 amino acids. The V segment lost 6 bases and the J segment 8 bases; nucleotides outside the gene matches: 9. Germline assignment: CDR1 ENHRY and CDR2 SYGVKD.

The rearrangement joins TRBV10-3 to TRBJ1-4; 7 nucleotides agree with TRBD1. The source of this sequence is a woman aged 30 to 39 with alopecia areata. Some clones in this sample may be carry-over from other donors' samples. The material sequenced was whole blood, taken in connection with sensitization to the hapten diphenylcyclopropenone (DPC). This CDR3 reads CAISGGTAHEKLFF. CDR3 nucleotides: TGTGCCATCAGCGGGGGGACAGCCCACGAAAAACTGTTTTTT.